A single sample is the source of the 20 T cell receptor beta chains below, sequenced in a study of shared T cell receptors in the human thymus. TCRdb's table, derived via immunoSEQ multiplex PCR, lists solely in-frame clones and lacks some. Of more than 550,000 clones in the sample, over 75% were seen once. These records were also assigned to another study, of human thymus T cells.

Material: thymocytes. The receptor set was obtained from a girl in the first two years of life with a congenital heart defect.

V usage is TRBV4-1 and J usage is TRBJ2-6; D may be TRBD1 (6 bases). This CDR3 is built from 20 residues. The ends were cut back, 0 bases at V and 0 bases at J, with 18 bases in the middle. Germline V gives CDR1 MGHRA, CDR2 YSYEKL. CDR3 coding DNA: TGCGCCAGCAGCCAAGAGGGTTTACAGGGCCCCTCCTCTGGGGCCAACGTCCTGACTTTC. Its protein is CASSQEGLQGPSSGANVLTF.

This chain links TRBV5-1 with TRBJ1-5, with D unresolved. Per the germline V gene, CDR1 is SGHRS and CDR2 is YFSETQ. This CDR3 has 17 residues. V dropped 0 bases and J dropped 4 bases, with 17 bases sitting between them. CDR3 residues: CASSLGPTRGGNQPQHF. CDR3 coding DNA: TGCGCCAGCAGCTTGGGGCCGACACGGGGAGGGAATCAGCCCCAGCATTTT.

The chain has TRBV5-6 and TRBJ1-3; D unresolved. There are 16 residues in the CDR3. The germline CDR1 and CDR2 sequences are SGHDT and YYEEEE. Trimming shortened V by 0 bases and J by 0 bases, and 10 bases separated the two germline ends. CDR3 loop: CASSLGQKNSGNTIYF. CDR3 coding DNA: TGTGCCAGCAGCTTGGGGCAGAAAAACTCTGGAAACACCATATATTTT.

The genes are TRBV23-1 and TRBJ2-1; D unresolved. TRBV23-1 is designated an ORF whose function remains uncertain. The CDR3 is 14 residues long. Trimming left V 3 bases short and J 10 bases short, with 16 bases between. The CDR3 nucleotides read TGCGCCAGCAGTCACCTTTCTGCGGTCGGGGAGCAGTTCTTC. As protein: CASSHLSAVGEQFF.

This clone has only one observation. The chain couples TRBV18 to TRBJ1-3; 7 positions agree with TRBD1. Germline V gene data show CDR1 as KGHSH and CDR2 as LQKENI. This CDR3 contains 17 residues. V trimming: 2 bases; J trimming: 0 bases; junction bases outside the gene matches: 7. CDR3 nucleotides: TGTGCCAGCTCACCATACACAGGGGAAGGCTCTGGAAACACCATATATTTT. Its protein product is CASSPYTGEGSGNTIYF. The whole variable domain, filled in from reference TRBV18 and TRBJ1-3, reads NAGVMQNPRHLVRRRGQEARLRCSPMKGHSHVYWYRQLPEEGLKFMVYLQKENIIDESGMPKERFSAEFPKEGPSILRIQQVVRGDSAAYFCASSPYTGEGSGNTIYFGEGSWLTVV.

The chain links TRBV7-9 to TRBJ1-2; possible D gene TRBD1, 6 bases. The germline V gene encodes CDR1 SEHNR and CDR2 FQNEAQ (reference sequence). The CDR3 spans 17 residues. V was cut by 1 base and J by 0 bases, with 15 bases left in between. The CDR3 spells CASSLGQAPTPNYGYTF. CDR3 nucleotides: TGTGCCAGCAGCTTAGGACAGGCTCCAACCCCTAACTATGGCTACACCTTC.

The chain combines TRBV5-1 with TRBJ2-1; 9 nucleotides line up with TRBD2. This CDR3 region has 18 residues. V lost 6 bases to trimming and J lost 3 bases; unmatched junction nucleotides: 16. Germline V gene lookup returns CDR1 SGHRS and CDR2 YFSETQ. CDR3 sequence reads: CASKLKAGGPPHYNEQFF. The DNA for the CDR3 is TGCGCCAGCAAGTTGAAAGCGGGGGGACCTCCGCACTACAATGAGCAGTTCTTC.

The chain links TRBV10-3 to TRBJ1-5; no clear D. The CDR3 spans 12 residues. Trimming shortened V by 3 bases and J by 7 bases, and 7 bases separated the two germline ends. CDR1 ENHRY and CDR2 SYGVKD come from the germline V gene. In nucleotides, the CDR3 is TGTGCCATCAGTGATGGGAGGCAGCCCCAGCATTTT. Amino acid sequence: CAISDGRQPQHF.

This chain uses TRBV6-1 with TRBJ2-1, with 10 bases lining up with TRBD1. Trimming at V came to 0 bases and at J to 7 bases, leaving 3 bases not matched to a gene. This CDR3 is built from 15 residues. Germline values: CDR1 MNHNS, CDR2 SASEGT. The CDR3, as DNA: TGTGCCAGCAGTGAAGCGGGACAGGGGTGGAATGAGCAGTTCTTC. Amino acids: CASSEAGQGWNEQFF.

This chain joins TRBV9 and TRBJ2-1, with 7 nucleotides matching TRBD2. Germline CDR1 SGDLS, CDR2 YYNGEE. Trimming removed 3 bases from V and 4 bases from J; junction bases left unmatched: 7. The CDR3 is made up of 15 amino acids. In nucleotides, the CDR3 is TGTGCCAGCAGCGGTTCCGGGACTAAGTACAATGAGCAGTTCTTC. It translates to CASSGSGTKYNEQFF.

The gene calls are TRBV7-6 and TRBJ1-1; D possibly corresponds to TRBD1 (5 bases). This CDR3 contains 14 residues. V shed 2 bases and J shed 1 base, with 8 bases lying between them. CDR1 is SGHVS, CDR2 FNYEAQ, per germline. The CDR3 DNA sequence: TGTGCCAGCAGCTTAAGAAGGGGGAACACTGAAGCTTTCTTT. Translation gives CASSLRRGNTEAFF.

This clone was detected only once. The chain's CDR3 is CASSLGYPRGVQPQHF. Written as DNA, the CDR3 is TGTGCCAGCAGCTTGGGGTACCCCAGGGGAGTTCAGCCCCAGCATTTT. This rearrangement joins TRBV5-6 to TRBJ1-5; TRBD1 might be the D (6 bases). CDR3 length equals 16 residues. From germline, CDR1 is SGHDT and CDR2 YYEEEE. Trimming left V 0 bases short and J 6 bases short, with 16 bases between.

This sequence joins TRBV5-4 and TRBJ1-3; TRBD1 agrees at 7 bases. Trimming at V came to 0 bases and at J to 1 base, leaving 7 bases not matched to a gene. Germline assignment: CDR1 SGHNT and CDR2 YYREEE (reference sequence). The CDR3 has 17 amino acids. CDR3 nucleotides: TGTGCCAGCAGCTTGGCTCGGGGACAGCCTTCTGGAAACACCATATATTTT. It specifies CASSLARGQPSGNTIYF.

This chain links TRBV7-9 with TRBJ2-2; TRBD1 matches 7 bases. V shed 6 bases and J 5 bases; nucleotides not matched to a gene: 12. CDR1 SEHNR and CDR2 FQNEAQ come from the germline V gene (reference sequence). The length of the CDR3 is 16 residues. CDR3 nucleotides: TGTGCCAGCAGACGTCCAGACAGGGAACCTACCGGGGAGCTGTTTTTT. This codes for CASRRPDREPTGELFF.

The chain combines TRBV30 with TRBJ2-4, with D hard to call. The CDR3 has 16 amino acids. From germline, CDR1 is GTSNPN and CDR2 SVGIG (reference sequence). The V and J ends lost 0 bases and 5 bases respectively, with 17 bases between them. CDR3 sequence reads: CAWSVHPPSAENIQYF. The CDR3 DNA sequence: TGTGCCTGGAGTGTACATCCACCATCCGCCGAAAACATTCAGTACTTC.

The chain links TRBV18 to TRBJ2-2; tentatively, D is TRBD1 (6 bases). Germline CDR1 is KGHSH and CDR2 is LQKENI. The germline V and J ends were trimmed by 3 bases and 4 bases, with 18 bases remaining between them. The length of the CDR3 is 17 residues. This chain's CDR3 is CASSPMTGTLSTGELFF. CDR3 DNA sequence: TGTGCCAGCTCACCGATGACCGGGACATTGAGCACCGGGGAGCTGTTTTTT.

This chain links TRBV6-5 with TRBJ2-5, with 7 bases fitting TRBD2. V shed 5 bases, J shed 8 bases, and the junction held 5 bases outside the gene matches. Per germline, CDR1 MNHEY and CDR2 SVGAGI. The CDR3 consists of 12 residues. The CDR3 is CASSDKRGTQYF. As DNA, the CDR3 is TGTGCCAGCAGTGACAAGCGGGGCACCCAGTACTTC.

The J gene is TRBJ1-5, the V gene TRBV28; 7 bases are shared with TRBD1. The CDR3 has 14 amino acids. J lost 4 bases, V lost 3 bases, and 3 bases had no gene match. Germline loops: CDR1 MDHEN, CDR2 SYDVKM. DNA for the CDR3: TGTGCCAGCAGTTTTGGGACAGTTAATCAGCCCCAGCATTTT. Translated, it gives CASSFGTVNQPQHF.

The CDR3 DNA sequence: TGTGCCAGTAGTAGCGATAGCGGGGTGGATACGCAGTATTTT. Residues: CASSSDSGVDTQYF. The genes are TRBV19 and TRBJ2-3; the match to TRBD2 covers 8 bases. The V and J ends lost 4 bases and 6 bases, in that order; junction bases with no gene match: 6. From germline, CDR1 is LNHDA and CDR2 SQIVND (reference sequence). The CDR3 loop spans 14 amino acids.

The chain employs TRBV27 and TRBJ2-1; 9 positions agree with TRBD2. The CDR3 consists of 17 residues. Germline assignment: CDR1 MNHEY and CDR2 SMNVEV (reference sequence). J lost 8 bases, V lost 4 bases, and 15 bases had no gene match. In nucleotides, the CDR3 is TGTGCCAGCAGTTGGGGGGCGGGGGGGCCGGGATCGGATGAGCAGTTCTTC. Translated: CASSWGAGGPGSDEQFF.